This T cell receptor (beta chain) emerged from a study of neurological immune-mediated disorders. Study-wide results and caveats: The absence of shared CDR3 amino acid sequences among expanded clones across subjects suggests private repertoires in all groups.

This clonotype was observed a handful of times. No antigen is known for it. Using its own MiXCR run on the 5' RACE reads, TCRdb lists one record per CDR3 protein. There are around 46,000 distinct CDR3 sequences in the sample; around 4% occur only once, and 5.7% lies in the top ten. CDR3 length: 16 residues. Trimming took 0 bases from V and 1 from J, leaving 10 bases between them. Per germline, CDR1 SGHRS and CDR2 YFSETQ. Unsorted libraries were generated from 2 million PBMCs held at -80 degrees C. The V and J genes are TRBV5-1 and TRBJ2-2; possible D gene TRBD2, 5 bases. This clonotype was obtained from a woman aged 55 to 70 with multiple sclerosis. The specimen sequenced was PBMCs. The CDR3 spells CASSLVGVLNTGELFF. The CDR3 coding sequence is TGCGCCAGCAGCTTGGTGGGAGTGCTGAACACCGGGGAGCTGTTTTTT.